These 5 T cell receptor beta chains came from one sample sequenced in a study of T-cell memory formation after mild COVID-19. Using its own MiXCR run on the 5' RACE reads, TCRdb lists one record per CDR3 protein. The profile covers 210,000 or so distinct CDR3 sequences, with around 30% appearing a single time and 10% to 12% taken by the ten largest. The sample comprised PBMCs or a T cell subset sorted from them (not recorded which). The source of these receptors is an adult woman who had mild COVID-19 (a few samples of this study predate the infection). Cell type and time point are not known.

In this sample, this clonotype turned up a few times. The chain has TRBV10-3 and TRBJ2-2; possibly TRBD1 for D (6 bases). Germline CDR1 reads ENHRY; CDR2 reads SYGVKD. CDR3 length equals 15 residues. V was shortened by 2 bases and J by 1 base, with 8 bases between the two germline ends. CDR3 amino acids: CAISEGQRNTGELFF. The CDR3 DNA reads as TGTGCCATCAGTGAGGGACAGCGGAACACCGGGGAGCTGTTTTTT.

This clonotype has a handful of counts. The chain joins TRBV3-1 to TRBJ2-1; no firm D call. Germline CDR1 LGHDT, CDR2 YNNKEL (reference sequence). CDR3 length: 17 residues. V was trimmed by 1 base and J by 6 bases, leaving 19 bases between them. The CDR3 spells CASSQAGLLSPRNEQFF. The CDR3, as DNA: TGTGCCAGCAGCCAAGCGGGTCTTTTGTCGCCACGCAATGAGCAGTTCTTC.

The CDR3 sequence: CSARTFSGPTYEQYF. CDR3 in DNA: TGCAGTGCTAGAACGTTTAGCGGACCCACCTACGAGCAGTACTTC. The gene calls are TRBV20-1 and TRBJ2-7; a weak D match, TRBD2 (6 bases). The CDR3 is 15 residues long. Per the germline V gene, CDR1 is DFQATT and CDR2 is SNEGSKA (reference sequence). The V gene lost 2 bases and the J gene lost 2 bases, with 16 bases spanning the gap.

This clonotype was seen only a few times. The rearrangement links TRBV30 to TRBJ1-4; no reliable D call. CDR3 length: 13 amino acids. Germline assignment: CDR1 GTSNPN and CDR2 SVGIG (reference sequence). Trimming removed 1 base from V and 14 bases from J, with 17 bases in between. CDR3 bases: TGTGCCTGGAGTGCGAACACGGGGTTGCCTCTGTTTTTT. Its translation is CAWSANTGLPLFF.

Only a few counts were recorded for this clonotype. This rearrangement joins TRBV7-6 to TRBJ2-7, with TRBD1 as a possible D gene (6 bases). V lost 2 bases to trimming and J lost 4 bases, with 18 bases between them. This CDR3 has 16 amino acids. The V gene's germline CDR1 is SGHVS and CDR2 FNYEAQ. For the CDR3, the DNA is TGTGCCAGCAGCTTAACGGTCGTGGCAGGGGAGTACGAGCAGTACTTC. Translating gives CASSLTVVAGEYEQYF.